Below are 22 T cell receptor beta chains sequenced from a single sample in a study of CD8+CD57+ T cells in acquired aplastic anemia. The sequenced patients had an expansion of CD8+CD57+ cells seen by flow cytometry. Genomic DNA acted as the template from which TCR beta VDJ combination and CDR3 sequence profiling were carried out. MiXCR, run by TCRdb on the reads, gives a single entry per CDR3 protein. Of more than 250,000 distinct CDR3 sequences listed, approximately 80% are singletons. The sequencing input was sorted CD4+, CD8+, or CD8+CD57+ T cells (not recorded which) from PBMCs. Receptors were obtained from a human donor with aplastic anemia.

V and J are TRBV19 and TRBJ1-5; possible D gene TRBD1, 5 bases. From germline, CDR1 is LNHDA and CDR2 SQIVND (reference sequence). Between the trimmed V and J ends, which lost 3 bases and 5 bases, there was a span of 8 bases. CDR3 length: 13 amino acids. CDR3 residues: CASSMEGYQPQHF. CDR3 bases: TGTGCCAGTAGTATGGAGGGGTATCAGCCCCAGCATTTT. Supplemented by reference TRBV19 and TRBJ1-5, the full variable domain reads DGGITQSPKYLFRKEGQNVTLSCEQNLNHDAMYWYRQDPGQGLRLIYYSQIVNDFQKGDIAEGYSVSREKKESFPLTVTSAQKNPTAFYLCASSMEGYQPQHFGDGTRLSIL.

As to this clonotype: The junction does not match germline at one end; this may be a read error. The chain links TRBV12-3 or TRBV12-4 to TRBJ1-1; D ambiguous. The CDR3 spans 13 residues. CDR3 in DNA: TGTGCCAGCAGCTCGACGGCGAACACTGAAGCCTTCTTT. It codes for CASSSTANTEAFF.

V is TRBV15 and J is TRBJ1-5; D remains unclear. TRBJ2-3 explains the end of the DNA better; the J call may be wrong. The CDR3 is made up of 14 amino acids. The germline V gene has CDR1 LNHNV and CDR2 YYDKDF (reference sequence). The CDR3 loop is CATSEAYDNQTQYF. As DNA, the CDR3 is TGTGCCACCAGTGAAGCGTATGACAATCAGACCCAGTATTTT.

In this sample, this clonotype turned up once. The rearrangement links TRBV12-3 or TRBV12-4 to TRBJ2-7; D is unresolved. This CDR3 spans 14 amino acids. V gave up 2 bases and J gave up 0 bases, with 8 bases separating them. DNA for the CDR3: TGTGCCAGCAGTTTACTTGCCATCTCCTACGAGCAGTACTTC. Protein: CASSLLAISYEQYF.

The gene calls are TRBV11-2 and TRBJ1-2; D gene ambiguous. The CDR3 extends over 13 amino acids. Germline CDR1 and CDR2: SGHAT and FQNNGV. V lost 5 bases and J 0 bases, leaving 7 bases between the germline ends. The CDR3 protein is CASSLQPNYGYTF. The DNA of the CDR3 is TGTGCCAGCAGCCTGCAACCTAACTATGGCTACACCTTC.

On this clonotype: Germline is not matched at one junction end, which may reflect a read error. The chain employs TRBV5-1 and TRBJ2-3, with D unclear. CDR1 and CDR2 (germline): SGHRS, YFSETQ. This CDR3 has 14 amino acids. The DNA for the CDR3 is TGTGCCAGCAGCTATGAAGGGTCAACTAATACGCAGTATTTT. Protein product: CASSYEGSTNTQYF.

On this clonotype itself: The junction shows a germline mismatch at one end, possibly a read error. This chain links TRBV9 with TRBJ2-1, with D unclear. The CDR3 runs 13 residues. Looked up from germline, CDR1 is SGDLS and CDR2 is YYNGEE. The CDR3 region has the DNA TGTGCCAGCAGCGCTCACTCCAGCGATGTGCAGGTCTTC. Residues: CASSAHSSDVQVF.

This clonotype has more than one count but fewer than ten. The rearrangement joins TRBV25-1 to TRBJ2-1, with a possible D match to TRBD2 (5 bases). The CDR3 is made up of 15 amino acids. Germline V gene sequence: CDR1 MGHDK, CDR2 SYGVNS. V shed 2 bases and J shed 2 bases, with 10 bases lying between them. CDR3 residues: CASSERSGAYNEQFF. The CDR3 DNA reads TGTGCCAGCAGTGAAAGGAGCGGAGCCTACAATGAGCAGTTCTTC.

This clonotype was counted a few times. The chain employs TRBV5-6 and TRBJ2-5, with 8 bases aligning to TRBD2. V lost 0 bases and J lost 3; bases outside the gene matches: 4. This CDR3 region has 15 residues. Per the germline V gene, CDR1 is SGHDT and CDR2 is YYEEEE. CDR3 DNA sequence: TGTGCCAGCAGCTTGGGCGGGGGGACAAAAGAGACCCAGTACTTC. Encoded protein: CASSLGGGTKETQYF.

This chain uses TRBV7-9 with TRBJ1-1; 9 nucleotides match TRBD1. Unmatched junction bases numbered 17, after V lost 4 bases and J lost 14 bases. The germline gives CDR1 SEHNR, CDR2 FQNEAQ (reference sequence). This CDR3 is 15 amino acids long. In DNA, the CDR3 is TGTGCCAGCAGCTCTGTCTGGACAGGGGACACCCTTAACTTCTTT. Translated: CASSSVWTGDTLNFF.

V usage is TRBV19 and J usage is TRBJ2-6; D may be TRBD2 (5 bases). Germline CDR1 is LNHDA and CDR2 is SQIVND (reference sequence). Trimming shortened V by 9 bases and J by 14 bases, and 29 bases separated the two germline ends. The CDR3 covers 16 residues. This CDR3 is CASSVAGSYEQFFLTF. The CDR3 DNA is TGTGCCAGCAGCGTTGCGGGTAGCTATGAGCAGTTCTTCCTGACTTTC.

This chain uses TRBV24-1 with TRBJ2-5; 9 bases are a match to TRBD2. TRBJ2-1 matches the DNA end more closely, so the J call is doubtful. The CDR3 extends over 14 amino acids. Germline values: CDR1 KGHDR, CDR2 SFDVKD. CDR3 nucleotides: TGTGCCACCGGCACAAGCGGGAGGCAAGAGGAGCAGTTCTTC. Translation gives CATGTSGRQEEQFF.

On this clonotype itself: No conserved phenylalanine or tryptophan is present at the end of the CDR3, so a read error is the likely explanation. The limits of the CDR3 on the DNA are not certain, so only TCRdb's listed CDR3 is given. The chain has TRBV7-9 and TRBJ2-1; TRBD2, the table's D call, lacks a check against the DNA. Germline values: CDR1 SEHNR, CDR2 FQNEAQ (reference sequence). The CDR3 is 13 amino acids long, termini counted. The CDR3 region is CAGQGGRETQHFC.

A remark on this clonotype: At one end, the junction sequence differs from germline, possibly due to a read error. The chain employs TRBV19 and TRBJ2-1; TRBD2 aligns across 8 bases. CDR1 and CDR2 (germline): LNHDA, SQIVND (reference sequence). CDR3 length: 15 amino acids. For the CDR3, the DNA is TGCGCCAGTGCCTTACCGAGCGGGAGTCAGAATGAGCAGTTCTTC. Amino acids: CASALPSGSQNEQFF.

V is TRBV9 and J is TRBJ1-1; TRBD1 aligns across 7 bases. The V and J ends lost 6 bases and 11 bases, in that order; junction bases with no gene match: 19. Germline V lookup: CDR1 SGDLS, CDR2 YYNGEE. This CDR3 has 15 residues. The CDR3 loop is CASTLGGADDDQAFF. The CDR3 DNA is TGTGCCAGCACCTTAGGGGGCGCGGACGACGATCAGGCTTTCTTT.

This clonotype was recorded at least ten times. J is TRBJ2-1 and V is TRBV24-1; 7 positions match TRBD1. This CDR3 comprises 17 residues. V gave up 3 bases and J gave up 7 bases; unmatched junction bases: 14. Germline CDR1 and CDR2: KGHDR and SFDVKD. The CDR3 loop reads CATSDTRTGPNGNEQFF. Written as DNA, the CDR3 is TGTGCCACCAGTGATACCCGGACAGGTCCGAATGGGAATGAGCAGTTCTTC.

Notes on this clonotype: Because the CDR3 is missing its conserved closing phenylalanine or tryptophan, this is likely a read error. The DNA is omitted, as the CDR3 cannot be located on it reliably, and the CDR3 follows TCRdb's listing. The rearrangement joins TRBV19 to TRBJ2-1; the table assigns TRBD1, which was not confirmed against the DNA. The CDR3 spans 15 amino acids, including both terminal residues. CDR1 is LNHDA and CDR2 is SQIVND in the germline V gene (reference sequence). CDR3 region: CASSGGIGSPLHFGI.

J is TRBJ2-3 and V is TRBV7-9, with unresolved D. Germline loops: CDR1 SEHNR, CDR2 FQNEAQ (reference sequence). The CDR3 consists of 14 residues. Trimming took off 3 bases at V and 6 bases at J, with 13 bases between the two ends. CDR3 coding DNA: TGTGCCAGCAGCTTTGAGAGAGGTGGCGATACGCAGTATTTT. The encoded protein is CASSFERGGDTQYF. The full variable domain, rest sourced from reference TRBV7-9 and TRBJ2-3, is DTGVSQNPRHKITKRGQNVTFRCDPISEHNRLYWYRQTLGQGPEFLTYFQNEAQLEKSRLLSDRFSAERPKGSFSTLEIQRTEQGDSAMYLCASSFERGGDTQYFGPGTRLTVL.

The chain combines TRBV4-1 with TRBJ2-5; no clear D. The CDR3 is 15 residues long. The V gene lost 0 bases and the J gene lost 1 base, with 9 bases spanning the gap. Germline V lookup: CDR1 MGHRA, CDR2 YSYEKL. CDR3: CASSQDVRSQETQYF. The CDR3 DNA reads TGCGCCAGCAGCCAAGACGTCCGGAGCCAAGAGACCCAGTACTTC.

This clonotype was counted a few times. The rearrangement links TRBV20-1 to TRBJ2-5; D gene ambiguous. Trimming stripped 3 bases from V and 9 bases from J, with 20 bases between. CDR1 DFQATT and CDR2 SNEGSKA come from the germline V gene (reference sequence). This CDR3 contains 14 residues. The CDR3 bases are TGCAGTGCTAGTAAGGCCCTTAGCAATCAGCCCCAGTACTTC. Translation: CSASKALSNQPQYF.

This clonotype was counted only a few times. The V gene is TRBV7-7, the J gene TRBJ2-5; D not resolved. This CDR3 is 13 amino acids long. The germline V gene encodes CDR1 SSHAT and CDR2 FNYEAQ (reference sequence). Trimming left V 3 bases short and J 5 bases short, with 10 bases between. CDR3 DNA sequence: TGTGCCAGCAGCTTTGGCTTGGTGGAGACCCAGTACTTC. This sequence encodes CASSFGLVETQYF.

This clonotype showed up just a few times. J is TRBJ2-5 and V is TRBV24-1; D is unresolved. Trimming left V 6 bases short and J 6 bases short, with 7 bases between. The CDR3 has 11 residues. Per the germline V gene, CDR1 is KGHDR and CDR2 is SFDVKD. This CDR3 is CATSLRQTQYF. The CDR3 bases are TGTGCCACCAGTTTGAGGCAGACCCAGTACTTC.